The TCR beta chain under discussion was sequenced for a study of metastatic and nonmetastatic thyroid tumors. Study overall: Repertoire data that came from the blood and tumor or nodule tissue of malignant and benign thyroid patients were compared.

Original analysis: Using the CDR3 differences seen across clinicopathological groups, the authors built a distant-metastasis classifier for papillary thyroid cancer, which was meant to discriminate distant-metastatic patients. TCRdb re-clonotyped the PCR reads through MiXCR. These V and J calls are TCRdb output, not the study's own analysis. The sample includes around 26,000 clones, about 20% seen only once; the top ten take approximately 7.5%. In this sample, this clone turned up many times. The antigen is not known. Patients were all untreated before their thyroid surgery. Study-level findings and limits: Malignant thyroid tumors reportedly had TCR beta diversity that was significantly higher than in benign nodules, in blood and tumor.

Germline V gene lookup returns CDR1 SGHNT and CDR2 YENEEA. The V and J ends lost 7 bases and 4 bases respectively, with 14 bases between them. The CDR3 runs to 13 residues. The rearrangement joins TRBV11-3 to TRBJ2-7; D may be TRBD1 or TRBD2 (5 bases each). The sequence was obtained from a female donor with papillary thyroid cancer or a benign thyroid nodule (not recorded which). Some clones in this sample may be carry-over from other donors' samples. Sequenced: blood. As DNA, the CDR3 is TGTGCCAGCACACGGGGACCCGGGTACGAGCAGTACTTC. It encodes CASTRGPGYEQYF.